This record concerns one TCR beta chain sequence. Its antigen is unidentified. The data belong to a study of blood T cells in healthy people across ages. Combining a sample-barcoded 5' primer with a J-beta primer mix, a second PCR ran for roughly 7 to 11 cycles. There were at least 2.5 million CDR3-containing paired-end reads obtained from each sample. Each CDR3 protein is one row after TCRdb ran MiXCR on the 5' RACE reads. The sample lists approximately 600,000 distinct CDR3 sequences; roughly 58% were seen once. Germline values: CDR1 MNHNS, CDR2 SASEGT. The CDR3 is 15 residues long. Study outcomes and limitations: Researchers report that TCR beta diversity correlated strongly with naive T cell percentage.

The genes are TRBV6-1 and TRBJ2-7, with D possibly being TRBD2 (6 bases). Judging by the DNA end, TRBJ2-4 fits better; the J call may be wrong. Sequenced material: blood. The receptor's source is a man in his sixties in good health. The CDR3 DNA sequence: TGTGCCAGCAGTGGCCGGGACTCCGGGAAAAACATTCAGTACTTC. Amino acids: CASSGRDSGKNIQYF.